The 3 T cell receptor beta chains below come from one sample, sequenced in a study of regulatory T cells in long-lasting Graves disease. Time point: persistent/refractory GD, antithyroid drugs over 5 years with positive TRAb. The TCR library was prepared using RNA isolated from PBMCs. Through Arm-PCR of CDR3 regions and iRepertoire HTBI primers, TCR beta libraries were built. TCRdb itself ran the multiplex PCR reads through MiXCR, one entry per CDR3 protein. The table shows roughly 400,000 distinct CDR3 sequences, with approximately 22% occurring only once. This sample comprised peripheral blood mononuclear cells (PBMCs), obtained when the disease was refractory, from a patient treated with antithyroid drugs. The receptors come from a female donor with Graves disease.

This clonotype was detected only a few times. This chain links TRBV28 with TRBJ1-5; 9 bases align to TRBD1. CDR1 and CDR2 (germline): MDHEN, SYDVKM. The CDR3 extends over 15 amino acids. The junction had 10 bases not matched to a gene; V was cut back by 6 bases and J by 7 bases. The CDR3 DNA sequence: TGTGCCAGCAGACCCTGGACAGGGGTAGGGCAGCCCCAGCATTTT. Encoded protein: CASRPWTGVGQPQHF.

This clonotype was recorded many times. The DNA for the CDR3 is TGTGCCAGCAGCTTTAGGGGGAGTCAGGAAAAACTGTTTTTT. Its protein is CASSFRGSQEKLFF. The chain carries TRBV7-8 and TRBJ1-4; possibly TRBD1 for D (6 bases). Trimming cost V 3 bases and J 8 bases, with 13 bases left between them. The CDR3 is 14 residues long. Germline V lookup: CDR1 SGHVS, CDR2 FQNEAQ.

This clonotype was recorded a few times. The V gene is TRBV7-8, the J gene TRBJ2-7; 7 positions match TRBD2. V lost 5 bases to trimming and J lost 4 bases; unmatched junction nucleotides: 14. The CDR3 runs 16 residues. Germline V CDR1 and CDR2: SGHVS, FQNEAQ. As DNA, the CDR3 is TGTGCCAGCAGCAGTTCCCCTAGCGGATTTGCGTACGAGCAGTACTTC. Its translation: CASSSSPSGFAYEQYF. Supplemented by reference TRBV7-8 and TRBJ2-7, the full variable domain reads GAGVSQSPRYKVAKRGQDVALRCDPISGHVSLFWYQQALGQGPEFLTYFQNEAQLDKSGLPSDRFFAERPEGSVSTLKIQRTQQEDSAVYLCASSSSPSGFAYEQYFGPGTRLTVT.